These 18 T cell receptor beta chains share one sample of origin, sequenced in a study of T cells expressing NK-cell markers. Reprocessing the 5' RACE reads, TCRdb reports a single entry for every CDR3 protein and omits DNA. The sample spans about 260,000 distinct CDR3 sequences; the ten largest clones claim approximately 0.41%. Sequenced input: blood T cells: a sorted CD56 or NKG2C T cell subset, CD4+ or CD8+ T cells, or bulk PBMC T cells (not recorded which). The receptors were sampled from a man aged 18 to 30 in good health.

The chain joins TRBV6-5 to TRBJ2-1; TCRdb calls TRBD1, which cannot be checked without DNA. This CDR3 has 11 amino acids. Germline lookup yields CDR1 MNHEY and CDR2 SVGAGI. CDR3: CASKDWDEQFF.

CDR3 region: CASSLLSTSGTDTQYF. V gene TRBV7-6 combines with J gene TRBJ2-3; without DNA, the TCRdb call of TRBD2 cannot be checked. CDR3 length equals 16 residues. The germline V gene has CDR1 SGHVS and CDR2 FNYEAQ.

The V gene is TRBV14, the J gene TRBJ2-1. The germline gives CDR1 SGHDN, CDR2 FVKESK. This CDR3 has 14 amino acids. The CDR3 sequence is CASSQLNSLGEQFF.

The chain uses TRBV27 and TRBJ2-7; TCRdb's D gene call, TRBD2, goes unchecked for lack of DNA. The CDR3 loop spans 14 amino acids. The germline V gene encodes CDR1 MNHEY and CDR2 SMNVEV (reference sequence). CDR3 amino acids: CASRVAGVTYEQYF.

The chain employs TRBV20-1 and TRBJ2-5; with no DNA, the TCRdb D assignment of TRBD1 cannot be verified. Germline V gene sequence: CDR1 DFQATT, CDR2 SNEGSKA (reference sequence). The CDR3 length is 14 residues. CDR3 protein: CSARASGQVKTQYF.

The chain is built from TRBV12-3 or TRBV12-4 and TRBJ2-3; TCRdb's D gene call, TRBD1, goes unchecked for lack of DNA. This CDR3 comprises 14 residues. CDR3 region: CASSFGPGLDTQYF.

The genes are TRBV10-3 and TRBJ2-5; TCRdb indicates TRBD2, and absent DNA this call remains unverified. CDR3 length: 16 residues. The germline gives CDR1 ENHRY, CDR2 SYGVKD. CDR3 loop: CAISEGSGGPQETQYF.

CDR3 region: CASSWTGSSEQYF. This chain links TRBV7-2 with TRBJ2-7; checking the TCRdb D call of TRBD1 is not possible without DNA. There are 13 residues in the CDR3. In germline, CDR1 is SGHTA, CDR2 FQGNSA. Together with reference TRBV7-2 and TRBJ2-7, the CDR3 gives the full variable domain: GAGVSQSPSNKVTEKGKDVELRCDPISGHTALYWYRQSLGQGLEFLIYFQGNSAPDKSGLPSDRFSAERTGGSVSTLTIQRTQQEDSAVYLCASSWTGSSEQYFGPGTRLTVT.

V is TRBV7-8 and J is TRBJ2-7; TCRdb's D call of TRBD2 is untestable without DNA. Looked up from germline, CDR1 is SGHVS and CDR2 is FQNEAQ. This CDR3 spans 14 amino acids. CDR3 loop: CASSLLRERYEQYF.

This sequence joins TRBV7-6 and TRBJ2-7; the D gene TCRdb calls, TRBD2, cannot be checked with no DNA. The length of the CDR3 is 14 residues. Germline V gene sequence: CDR1 SGHVS, CDR2 FNYEAQ. The CDR3: CASSLEEGPYEQYF. The whole variable domain, filled in from reference TRBV7-6 and TRBJ2-7, reads GAGVSQSPRYKVTKRGQDVALRCDPISGHVSLYWYRQALGQGPEFLTYFNYEAQQDKSGLPNDRFSAERPEGSISTLTIQRTEQRDSAMYRCASSLEEGPYEQYFGPGTRLTVT.

The chain joins TRBV6-1 to TRBJ2-5; the D call of TRBD1 rests on TCRdb alone, since no DNA is present to check it. The germline V gene has CDR1 MNHNS and CDR2 SASEGT. The length of the CDR3 is 13 residues. The CDR3 protein is CATHPSGGETQYF.

The V gene is TRBV2, the J gene TRBJ2-4. Germline V gives CDR1 SNHLY, CDR2 FYNNEI. The CDR3 loop spans 16 amino acids. The CDR3 sequence: CASSEAQGLAKNIQYF.

Here the CDR3 reads CAIRSQTSRETSNTGELFF. The V call is TRBV10-3, the J call TRBJ2-2; the D gene TCRdb calls, TRBD2, cannot be checked with no DNA. The germline V gene has CDR1 ENHRY and CDR2 SYGVKD. There are 19 residues in the CDR3.

The chain is built from TRBV20-1 and TRBJ2-1; the TCRdb D gene call, TRBD1, has no DNA to confirm it. The CDR3 loop spans 17 amino acids. The germline CDR1 and CDR2 sequences are DFQATT and SNEGSKA (reference sequence). The CDR3 region is CSASLIPLGAGSHEQFF.

The chain links TRBV19 to TRBJ1-2; checking the TCRdb D call of TRBD1 is not possible without DNA. CDR1 is LNHDA and CDR2 is SQIVND in the germline V gene (reference sequence). The CDR3 has 16 amino acids. CDR3 residues: CASSIRRTDYNYGYTF.

The V and J genes are TRBV6-1 and TRBJ1-2; the D gene TCRdb calls, TRBD1, cannot be checked with no DNA. From germline, CDR1 is MNHNS and CDR2 SASEGT. There are 14 residues in the CDR3. The CDR3 sequence: CASSAGATTYGYTF.

This sequence joins TRBV7-2 and TRBJ2-3; there is no DNA to check the TCRdb D call of TRBD1. The CDR3 is 16 residues long. Germline V gene sequence: CDR1 SGHTA, CDR2 FQGNSA. CDR3 sequence reads: CASRRTPGTSSDTQYF.

The chain carries TRBV12-3 or TRBV12-4 and TRBJ1-5; TCRdb's D call, TRBD1, is unchecked because there is no DNA. The CDR3 is made up of 15 amino acids. CDR3 sequence: CASSKGQTSNQPQHF.